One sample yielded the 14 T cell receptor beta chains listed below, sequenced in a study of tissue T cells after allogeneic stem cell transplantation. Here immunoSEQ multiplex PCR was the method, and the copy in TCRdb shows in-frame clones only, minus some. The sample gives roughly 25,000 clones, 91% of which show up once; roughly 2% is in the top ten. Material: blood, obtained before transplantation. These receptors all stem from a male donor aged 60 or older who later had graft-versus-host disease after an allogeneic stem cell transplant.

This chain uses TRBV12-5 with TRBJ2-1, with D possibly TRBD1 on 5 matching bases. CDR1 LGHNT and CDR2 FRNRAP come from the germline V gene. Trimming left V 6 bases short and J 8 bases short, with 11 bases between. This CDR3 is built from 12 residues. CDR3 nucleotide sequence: TGTGCTAGTGGCCCAGGGTTCGATGAGCAGTTCTTC. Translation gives CASGPGFDEQFF. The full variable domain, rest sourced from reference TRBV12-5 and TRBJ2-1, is DARVTQTPRHKVTEMGQEVTMRCQPILGHNTVFWYRQTMMQGLELLAYFRNRAPLDDSGMPKDRFSAEMPDATLATLKIQPSEPRDSAVYFCASGPGFDEQFFGPGTRLTVL.

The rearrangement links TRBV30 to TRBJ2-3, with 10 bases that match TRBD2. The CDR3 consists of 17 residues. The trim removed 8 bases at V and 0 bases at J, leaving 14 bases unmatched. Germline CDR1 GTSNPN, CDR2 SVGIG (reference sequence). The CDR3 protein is CAGSSGSLTGSTDTQYF. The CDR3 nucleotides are TGTGCCGGATCTAGCGGGAGCCTTACGGGGAGCACAGATACGCAGTATTTT.

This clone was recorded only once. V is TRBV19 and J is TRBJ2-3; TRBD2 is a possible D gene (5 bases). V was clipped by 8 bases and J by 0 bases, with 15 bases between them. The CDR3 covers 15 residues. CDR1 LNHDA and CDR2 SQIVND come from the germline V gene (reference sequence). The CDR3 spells CASSPLWESTDTQYF. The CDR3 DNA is TGTGCCAGTTCCCCGCTATGGGAGAGCACAGATACGCAGTATTTT. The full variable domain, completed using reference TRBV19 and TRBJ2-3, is DGGITQSPKYLFRKEGQNVTLSCEQNLNHDAMYWYRQDPGQGLRLIYYSQIVNDFQKGDIAEGYSVSREKKESFPLTVTSAQKNPTAFYLCASSPLWESTDTQYFGPGTRLTVL.

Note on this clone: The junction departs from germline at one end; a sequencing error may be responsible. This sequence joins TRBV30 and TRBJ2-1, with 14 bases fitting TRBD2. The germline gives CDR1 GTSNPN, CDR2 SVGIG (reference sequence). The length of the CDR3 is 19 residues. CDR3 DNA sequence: TGCGCCTGGAGTGTAAGGACTAGCGGGAGGTACTACTCCTACAATGAGCAGTTCTTC. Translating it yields CAWSVRTSGRYYSYNEQFF.

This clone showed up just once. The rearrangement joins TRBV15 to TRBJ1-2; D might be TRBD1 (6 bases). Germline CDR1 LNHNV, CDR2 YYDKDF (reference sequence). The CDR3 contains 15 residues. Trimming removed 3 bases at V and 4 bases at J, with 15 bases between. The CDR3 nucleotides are TGTGCCACCAGCAGCCGGGGGCAGGGAACCTATGGCTACACCTTC. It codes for CATSSRGQGTYGYTF.

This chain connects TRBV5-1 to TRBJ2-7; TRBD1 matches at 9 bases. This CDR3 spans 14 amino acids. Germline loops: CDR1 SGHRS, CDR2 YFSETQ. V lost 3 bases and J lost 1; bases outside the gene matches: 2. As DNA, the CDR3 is TGCGCCAGCAGCTCCGGGACAGGGTCCTACGAGCAGTACTTC. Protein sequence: CASSSGTGSYEQYF.

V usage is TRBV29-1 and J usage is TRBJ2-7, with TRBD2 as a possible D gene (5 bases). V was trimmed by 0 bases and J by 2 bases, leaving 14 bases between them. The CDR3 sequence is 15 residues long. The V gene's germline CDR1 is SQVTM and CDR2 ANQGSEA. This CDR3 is CSVEDLKTGTYEQYF. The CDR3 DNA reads TGCAGCGTTGAAGACCTCAAGACGGGGACCTACGAGCAGTACTTC.

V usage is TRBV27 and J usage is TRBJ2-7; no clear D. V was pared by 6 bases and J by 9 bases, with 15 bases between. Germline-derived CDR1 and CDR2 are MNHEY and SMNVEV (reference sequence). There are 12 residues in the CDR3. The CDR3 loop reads CASSPTHPRQYF. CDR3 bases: TGTGCCAGCAGCCCCACTCATCCACGGCAGTACTTC.

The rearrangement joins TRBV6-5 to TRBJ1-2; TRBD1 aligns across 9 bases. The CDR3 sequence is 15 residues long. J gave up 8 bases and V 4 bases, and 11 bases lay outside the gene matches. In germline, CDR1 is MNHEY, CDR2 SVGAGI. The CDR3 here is CASSLGKGQGYGYTF. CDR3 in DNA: TGTGCCAGCAGTTTAGGAAAGGGACAGGGATACGGCTACACCTTC.

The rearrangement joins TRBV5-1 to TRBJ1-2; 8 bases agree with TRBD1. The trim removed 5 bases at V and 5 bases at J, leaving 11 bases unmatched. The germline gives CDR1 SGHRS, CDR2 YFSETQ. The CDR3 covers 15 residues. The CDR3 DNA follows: TGCGCCAGCAGTTCGGGCGTTCGGACAGGGTATGGCTACACCTTC. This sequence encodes CASSSGVRTGYGYTF.

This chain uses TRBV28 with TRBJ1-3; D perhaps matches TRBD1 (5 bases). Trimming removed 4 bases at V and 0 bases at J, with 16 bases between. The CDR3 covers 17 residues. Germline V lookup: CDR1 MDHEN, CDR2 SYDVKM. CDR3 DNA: TGTGCCAGCAGTTATAATCAGGGAGCCCTCTCTGGAAACACCATATATTTT. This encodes CASSYNQGALSGNTIYF. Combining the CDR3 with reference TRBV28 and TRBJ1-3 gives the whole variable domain DVKVTQSSRYLVKRTGEKVFLECVQDMDHENMFWYRQDPGLGLRLIYFSYDVKMKEKGDIPEGYSVSREKKERFSLILESASTNQTSMYLCASSYNQGALSGNTIYFGEGSWLTVV.

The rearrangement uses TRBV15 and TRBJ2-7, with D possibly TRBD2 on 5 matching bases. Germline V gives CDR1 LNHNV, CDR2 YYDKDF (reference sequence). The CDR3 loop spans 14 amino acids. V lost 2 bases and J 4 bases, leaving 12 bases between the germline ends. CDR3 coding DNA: TGTGCCACCAGCAGAAGAAACCGGGGTTACGAGCAGTACTTC. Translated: CATSRRNRGYEQYF.

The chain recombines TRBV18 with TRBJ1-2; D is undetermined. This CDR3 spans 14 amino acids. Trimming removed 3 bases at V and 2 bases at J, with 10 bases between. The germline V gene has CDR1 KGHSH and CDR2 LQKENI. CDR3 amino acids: CASSPDTGNYGYTF. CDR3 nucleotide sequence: TGTGCCAGCTCACCCGATACGGGGAACTATGGCTACACCTTC. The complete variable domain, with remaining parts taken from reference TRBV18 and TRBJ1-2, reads NAGVMQNPRHLVRRRGQEARLRCSPMKGHSHVYWYRQLPEEGLKFMVYLQKENIIDESGMPKERFSAEFPKEGPSILRIQQVVRGDSAAYFCASSPDTGNYGYTFGSGTRLTVV.

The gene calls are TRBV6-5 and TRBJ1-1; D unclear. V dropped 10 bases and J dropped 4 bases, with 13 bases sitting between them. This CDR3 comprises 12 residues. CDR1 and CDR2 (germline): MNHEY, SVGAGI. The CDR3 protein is CATTVKITEAFF. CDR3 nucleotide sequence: TGTGCCACCACAGTTAAAATCACTGAAGCTTTCTTT.